Presented here are 9 T cell receptor beta chains from one specimen sequenced in a study of cytomegalovirus exposure and HLA in healthy donors. 13 Jbeta primers and 60 Vbeta primers were used for the PCR. Sequenced by immunoSEQ multiplex PCR; TCRdb stores in-frame clones only, minus some. The sample consists of hundreds of thousands of clones, 76% of them appearing once. What was sequenced was PBMCs. The receptors shown here come from a man aged 18 to 30 in good health and CMV-seronegative.

CDR3 loop: CASSDRGAGADTQYF. In nucleotides, the CDR3 is TGTGCCAGCAGTGATCGGGGGGCAGGGGCAGATACGCAGTATTTT. The chain couples TRBV2 to TRBJ2-3; perhaps TRBD2 as D (7 bases). The CDR3 has 15 amino acids. The V and J ends lost 3 bases and 4 bases respectively, with 14 bases between them. Per the germline V gene, CDR1 is SNHLY and CDR2 is FYNNEI.

The V gene is TRBV9, the J gene TRBJ2-3; D is uncertain. The CDR3 length is 16 residues. Trimming cost V 4 bases and J 2 bases, with 17 bases left between them. Germline values: CDR1 SGDLS, CDR2 YYNGEE. Here the CDR3 DNA reads TGTGCCAGCAGCTCTAAAGTAGCTGAATCCACAGATACGCAGTATTTT. Protein product: CASSSKVAESTDTQYF.

The rearrangement joins TRBV7-3 to TRBJ2-3; weak D call: TRBD2 (5 bases). V was clipped by 1 base and J by 0 bases, with 14 bases between them. The CDR3 runs to 17 residues. From germline, CDR1 is SGHTA and CDR2 FQGTGA. Here the CDR3 reads CASSLIASGISTDTQYF. Here the CDR3 DNA reads TGTGCCAGCAGCTTAATTGCCAGCGGCATAAGCACAGATACGCAGTATTTT.

The chain uses TRBV9 and TRBJ2-1; D might be TRBD1 (6 bases). This CDR3 region has 14 residues. CDR1 is SGDLS, CDR2 YYNGEE, per germline. V gave up 4 bases and J gave up 8 bases, with 16 bases separating them. The DNA for the CDR3 is TGTGCCAGCAGCCCCACAGGGTTTATGGATGAGCAGTTCTTC. Protein: CASSPTGFMDEQFF.

The chain links TRBV19 to TRBJ1-5, with D perhaps matching TRBD1 (6 bases). CDR1 LNHDA and CDR2 SQIVND come from the germline V gene (reference sequence). The germline V and J ends were trimmed by 1 base and 6 bases, with 16 bases remaining between them. The CDR3 has 16 amino acids. In DNA form, the CDR3 reads TGTGCCAGTAGTATAGGGACAGCCGTGGTTGGTCAGCCCCAGCATTTT. Protein sequence: CASSIGTAVVGQPQHF.

This clone came up once. V gene TRBV11-2 combines with J gene TRBJ2-7, with 10 nucleotides matching TRBD2. V dropped 3 bases and J dropped 4; count of bases not matched to a gene: 15. This CDR3 region has 18 residues. Germline loops: CDR1 SGHAT, CDR2 FQNNGV. Here the CDR3 reads CASSFLLTSGIGGYEQYF. CDR3 nucleotides: TGTGCCAGCAGCTTTCTTCTTACTAGCGGGATCGGGGGTTACGAGCAGTACTTC.

The chain is built from TRBV2 and TRBJ2-3; the match to TRBD2 covers 8 bases. CDR1 is SNHLY, CDR2 FYNNEI, per germline. Losses at the gene ends were 3 bases for V and 3 bases for J; bases not matched to a gene: 5. The CDR3 runs to 15 residues. The DNA of the CDR3 is TGTGCCAGCAGTGACGGGGGGGTCTTGACAGATACGCAGTATTTT. This translates into CASSDGGVLTDTQYF.

The chain links TRBV28 to TRBJ2-3; 9 nucleotides match TRBD2. CDR1 and CDR2 (germline): MDHEN, SYDVKM. CDR3 length: 13 amino acids. Losses at the gene ends were 7 bases for V and 6 bases for J; bases not matched to a gene: 5. DNA for the CDR3: TGTGCCAGCACCCCTGGACTAGCGGATACGCAGTATTTT. It specifies CASTPGLADTQYF. The variable domain in full, with the rest retrieved from reference TRBV28 and TRBJ2-3, is DVKVTQSSRYLVKRTGEKVFLECVQDMDHENMFWYRQDPGLGLRLIYFSYDVKMKEKGDIPEGYSVSREKKERFSLILESASTNQTSMYLCASTPGLADTQYFGPGTRLTVL.

The chain recombines TRBV11-3 with TRBJ2-3, with TRBD2 matching 13 bases. This CDR3 is built from 16 residues. The trim removed 5 bases at V and 6 bases at J, leaving 8 bases unmatched. In germline, CDR1 is SGHNT, CDR2 YENEEA. CDR3 in amino acids: CASSPRTSGSEDTQYF. The CDR3 DNA sequence: TGTGCCAGCAGCCCCCGGACTAGCGGGAGTGAGGATACGCAGTATTTT.